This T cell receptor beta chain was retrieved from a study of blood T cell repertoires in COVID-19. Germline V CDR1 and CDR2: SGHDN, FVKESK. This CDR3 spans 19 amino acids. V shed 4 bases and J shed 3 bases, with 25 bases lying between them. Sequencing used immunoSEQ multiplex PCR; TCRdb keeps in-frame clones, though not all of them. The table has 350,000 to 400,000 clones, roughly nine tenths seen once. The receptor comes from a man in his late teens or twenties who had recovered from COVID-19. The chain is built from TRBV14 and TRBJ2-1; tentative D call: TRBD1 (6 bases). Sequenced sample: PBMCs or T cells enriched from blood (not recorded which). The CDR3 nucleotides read TGTGCCAGCAGCCTCAAGGGACATCGTGCGGAGTTGCGCTACAATGAGCAGTTCTTC. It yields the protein CASSLKGHRAELRYNEQFF.